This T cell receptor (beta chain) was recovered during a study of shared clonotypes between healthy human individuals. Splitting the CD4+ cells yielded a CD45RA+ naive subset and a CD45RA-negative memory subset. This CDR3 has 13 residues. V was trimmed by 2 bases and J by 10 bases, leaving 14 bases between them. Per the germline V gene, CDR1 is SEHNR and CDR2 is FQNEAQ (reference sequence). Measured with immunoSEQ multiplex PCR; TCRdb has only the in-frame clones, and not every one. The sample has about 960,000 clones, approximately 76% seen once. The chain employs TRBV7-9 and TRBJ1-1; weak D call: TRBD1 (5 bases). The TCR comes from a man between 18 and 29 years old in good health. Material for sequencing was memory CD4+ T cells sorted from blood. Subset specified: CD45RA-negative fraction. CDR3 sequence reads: CASSLNSGGVAFF. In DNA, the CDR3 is TGTGCCAGCAGCTTAAATTCTGGGGGGGTAGCTTTCTTT. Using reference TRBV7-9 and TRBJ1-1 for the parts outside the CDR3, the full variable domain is DTGVSQNPRHKITKRGQNVTFRCDPISEHNRLYWYRQTLGQGPEFLTYFQNEAQLEKSRLLSDRFSAERPKGSFSTLEIQRTEQGDSAMYLCASSLNSGGVAFFGQGTRLTVV.